These 15 T cell receptor beta chains share one sample of origin, sequenced in a study of T cell responses to AZD1222 COVID-19 vaccine (dated by TCRdb to the early 2020s). The label giving this sample's time point can be read as: baseline before first vaccination. Libraries were made using the immunoSEQ multiplex PCR assay. The immuneACCESS repertoire file appears here via TCRdb, limited to in-frame rearrangements. These files lack a portion of the clones; in checked studies, under half of the deficit traces to unresolved V genes, and the cause of the others is not known. The sample includes fewer than 300,000 clones, with approximately 93% observed a single time. Around 0.57% of the sample is taken by the ten largest. The sequences come from peripheral blood, collected on day 0 of AZD1222 vaccination. The receptors shown here come from an adult in good health.

The chain couples TRBV6-5 to TRBJ2-7; D call uncertain. The V and J ends lost 10 bases and 2 bases respectively, with 18 bases between them. The CDR3 is made up of 14 amino acids. The germline CDR1 and CDR2 sequences are MNHEY and SVGAGI. CDR3 sequence: CATQPGARPYEQYF. CDR3 bases: TGTGCCACCCAGCCGGGCGCGCGCCCCTACGAGCAGTACTTC.

The chain has TRBV9 and TRBJ1-1; a weak D match, TRBD1 (5 bases). Germline V gene sequence: CDR1 SGDLS, CDR2 YYNGEE. V was shortened by 0 bases and J by 3 bases, with 6 bases between the two germline ends. The CDR3 covers 13 residues. CDR3 sequence: CASSVGGYTEAFF. CDR3 DNA sequence: TGTGCCAGCAGCGTAGGGGGCTACACTGAAGCTTTCTTT.

This chain joins TRBV4-1 and TRBJ2-7, with D perhaps TRBD1 (6 bases). This CDR3 comprises 15 residues. CDR1 and CDR2 from the germline V gene are MGHRA and YSYEKL. V lost 6 bases to trimming and J lost 7 bases, with 22 bases between them. CDR3 sequence (DNA): TGCGCCAGCAGTTCCACAGGGCTTCTCGCGGGTGAGCAGTACTTC. Its protein is CASSSTGLLAGEQYF.

V gene TRBV28 combines with J gene TRBJ1-5; D is unclear. This CDR3 is 12 amino acids long. Germline assignment: CDR1 MDHEN and CDR2 SYDVKM. V was trimmed by 8 bases and J by 3 bases, leaving 8 bases between them. CDR3 coding DNA: TGTGCCAGCGTAGGGATCAATCAGCCCCAGCATTTT. This codes for CASVGINQPQHF.

The chain combines TRBV2 with TRBJ1-2; 8 bases align to TRBD1. CDR1 and CDR2 from the germline V gene are SNHLY and FYNNEI. This CDR3 contains 17 residues. The V gene end was trimmed by 6 bases and the J gene end by 7 bases; junction bases not matched to a gene: 19. The CDR3 region has the DNA TGTGCCAGCAGCACCTCCCTAGTAACCAGGGACAGGAGTGGCTACACCTTC. It translates to CASSTSLVTRDRSGYTF.

The chain carries TRBV18 and TRBJ1-6; D is undetermined. Trimming stripped 3 bases from V and 2 bases from J, with 17 bases between. Germline CDR1 and CDR2: KGHSH and LQKENI. This CDR3 contains 18 residues. The chain's CDR3 is CASSPQSLGGTYNSPLHF. DNA for the CDR3: TGTGCCAGCTCACCTCAGAGTCTGGGTGGTACCTATAATTCACCCCTCCACTTT.

About this clone itself: This same CDR3 is encoded by further DNA sequences in the sample. CDR3 sequence reads: CASSATNEKLFF. The DNA of the CDR3 is TGCGCCAGCAGCGCAACTAATGAAAAACTGTTTTTT. V and J are TRBV5-1 and TRBJ1-4; D uncertain. This CDR3 region has 12 residues. With 4 bases removed from V and 0 bases from J, the gap between germline ends came to 1 base. CDR1 is SGHRS and CDR2 is YFSETQ in the germline V gene.

V and J are TRBV30 and TRBJ2-3; D possibly uses TRBD1 or TRBD2 (5 bases each). Per the germline V gene, CDR1 is GTSNPN and CDR2 is SVGIG (reference sequence). This CDR3 region has 15 residues. The V end lost 0 bases, the J end lost 3 bases, and 13 bases lay between the germline ends. The CDR3 is CAWSVEGPGTDTQYF. DNA for the CDR3: TGTGCCTGGAGTGTAGAGGGGCCAGGGACAGATACGCAGTATTTT. Together with reference TRBV30 and TRBJ2-3, the CDR3 gives the full variable domain: SQTIHQWPATLVQPVGSPLSLECTVEGTSNPNLYWYRQAAGRGLQLLFYSVGIGQISSEVPQNLSASRPQDRQFILSSKKLLLSDSGFYLCAWSVEGPGTDTQYFGPGTRLTVL.

V gene TRBV5-1 combines with J gene TRBJ2-5, with 14 bases matching TRBD2. CDR1 is SGHRS, CDR2 YFSETQ, per germline. This CDR3 contains 16 residues. V lost 4 bases, J lost 4 bases, and 6 bases stayed unmatched. CDR3: CASSGGLAGVGETQYF. CDR3 sequence (DNA): TGCGCCAGCAGCGGGGGACTAGCGGGAGTAGGAGAGACCCAGTACTTC.

This clone is a singleton in its sample. This chain links TRBV14 with TRBJ2-2; no clear D gene. V lost 4 bases and J lost 7, with 10 bases in between. The CDR3 is 13 residues long. The germline V gene encodes CDR1 SGHDN and CDR2 FVKESK. CDR3 region: CASSRLPGGELFF. The CDR3 DNA is TGTGCCAGCAGCCGACTCCCTGGCGGGGAGCTGTTTTTT.

The J gene is TRBJ2-5, the V gene TRBV7-9; perhaps D is TRBD1 or TRBD2 (6 bases each). V dropped 0 bases and J dropped 5 bases, with 10 bases sitting between them. The CDR3 runs to 14 residues. Germline CDR1 and CDR2: SEHNR and FQNEAQ (reference sequence). The CDR3 protein is CASSLAGGGETQYF. In DNA form, the CDR3 reads TGTGCCAGCAGCTTAGCCGGGGGCGGGGAGACCCAGTACTTC.

V usage is TRBV29-1 and J usage is TRBJ2-5, with D possibly being TRBD1 (5 bases). The CDR3 is 13 residues long. The V and J ends lost 7 bases and 3 bases respectively, with 15 bases between them. Per germline, CDR1 SQVTM and CDR2 ANQGSEA. CDR3 in amino acids: CSGRWAGKETQYF. The CDR3 nucleotides are TGCAGCGGCCGGTGGGCAGGGAAAGAGACCCAGTACTTC.

The rearrangement joins TRBV5-6 to TRBJ2-7; 7 bases fit TRBD1. The J segment lost 2 bases and the V segment lost 0 bases, leaving 5 bases of the junction unmatched. This CDR3 has 15 residues. Germline V gene sequence: CDR1 SGHDT, CDR2 YYEEEE. The DNA of the CDR3 is TGTGCCAGCAGCTTGGCCCCCGGGACAGCCTACGAGCAGTACTTC. Protein: CASSLAPGTAYEQYF.

This chain uses TRBV4-3 with TRBJ2-6; D is possibly TRBD2 (5 bases). V was shortened by 1 base and J by 4 bases, with 8 bases between the two germline ends. The length of the CDR3 is 15 residues. Germline CDR1 and CDR2: LGHNA and YSLEER. In DNA form, the CDR3 reads TGCGCCAGCAGCCAAGTCGGGATCGGGGCCAACGTCCTGACTTTC. Encoded protein: CASSQVGIGANVLTF.

This chain joins TRBV7-6 and TRBJ2-3; D is possibly TRBD1 or TRBD2 (6 bases each). CDR1 is SGHVS and CDR2 is FNYEAQ in the germline V gene. V was shortened by 3 bases and J by 2 bases, with 21 bases between the two germline ends. CDR3 length equals 18 residues. The CDR3 bases are TGTGCCAGCAGCTTTTCCACCCTGTGGGGGGCCTCCACAGATACGCAGTATTTT. It codes for CASSFSTLWGASTDTQYF.